This passage covers 31 T cell receptor beta chains from one sample sequenced in a study of T cell clonotyping in hematopoietic cell transplantation. TCRdb's copy holds only in-frame clones and misses some; the assay was immunoSEQ multiplex PCR. In the table there are roughly 15,000 clones, about 85% of which are singletons. This specimen was PBMCs, taken 100 days after allogeneic stem cell transplant. These receptors were obtained from a male patient between 60 and 69 years old who had an allogeneic stem cell transplant from a related donor, so the T cells may come from the graft donor. Some clones in this sample may be carry-over from other donors' samples.

The chain combines TRBV30 with TRBJ1-2; maybe TRBD1 (6 bases). The CDR3 spans 14 residues. The germline V and J ends were trimmed by 5 bases and 3 bases, with 16 bases remaining between them. Germline CDR1 is GTSNPN and CDR2 is SVGIG (reference sequence). CDR3 residues: CAWSFGAGDYGYTF. CDR3 DNA sequence: TGTGCCTGGTCTTTCGGGGCAGGGGACTATGGCTACACCTTC.

The CDR3, as DNA: TGTGCCAGCAGCGGACTTTGGGGCTACACCTTC. It codes for CASSGLWGYTF. V and J are TRBV6-5 and TRBJ1-2; D gene ambiguous. Germline V gene sequence: CDR1 MNHEY, CDR2 SVGAGI. The V end lost 6 bases, the J end lost 8 bases, and 10 bases lay between the germline ends. The CDR3 has 11 amino acids.

V usage is TRBV7-9 and J usage is TRBJ2-2; TRBD2 might be the D (6 bases). CDR1 and CDR2 from the germline V gene are SEHNR and FQNEAQ (reference sequence). The CDR3 totals 14 residues. V gave up 5 bases and J gave up 4 bases, with 11 bases separating them. In DNA form, the CDR3 reads TGTGCCAGCAGCCGGTTTAGCGGCACCGGGGAGCTGTTTTTT. Encoded protein: CASSRFSGTGELFF.

The J gene is TRBJ2-7, the V gene TRBV6-1, with D possibly matching TRBD1 (5 bases). Trimming pared 5 bases from V and 1 base from J, leaving 15 bases between. Germline assignment: CDR1 MNHNS and CDR2 SASEGT. The CDR3 has 15 amino acids. This CDR3 reads CASSLGNRPSYEQYF. In nucleotides, the CDR3 is TGTGCCAGCAGTTTAGGGAACAGGCCGTCCTACGAGCAGTACTTC.

The rearrangement links TRBV6-5 to TRBJ2-1; D is uncertain. The CDR3 has 14 residues. Germline values: CDR1 MNHEY, CDR2 SVGAGI. Trimming took off 4 bases at V and 0 bases at J, with 7 bases between the two ends. CDR3 nucleotide sequence: TGTGCCAGCAGTTTGTGGAGCTCCTACAATGAGCAGTTCTTC. It is translated as CASSLWSSYNEQFF.

The chain uses TRBV5-1 and TRBJ1-1, with D uncertain. The V gene's germline CDR1 is SGHRS and CDR2 YFSETQ. This CDR3 comprises 14 residues. Trimming removed 1 base from V and 2 bases from J, with 9 bases in between. The CDR3 reads CASSLYVGNTEAFF. The CDR3, as DNA: TGCGCCAGCAGCTTGTACGTGGGCAACACTGAAGCTTTCTTT.

V gene TRBV19 combines with J gene TRBJ1-2; D is ambiguous. In germline, CDR1 is LNHDA, CDR2 SQIVND (reference sequence). Trimming removed 7 bases at V and 2 bases at J, with 11 bases between. The CDR3 is made up of 13 amino acids. Here the CDR3 reads CASNRGSNYGYTF. The CDR3 nucleotides read TGTGCCAGTAATCGAGGCAGCAACTATGGCTACACCTTC.

The rearrangement joins TRBV25-1 to TRBJ2-7; 9 bases are a match to TRBD1. V lost 8 bases and J lost 4; bases outside the gene matches: 3. In germline, CDR1 is MGHDK, CDR2 SYGVNS. The length of the CDR3 is 12 residues. As DNA, the CDR3 is TGTGCCAGCGGACAGGGGAAATACGAGCAGTACTTC. This translates into CASGQGKYEQYF.

The J gene is TRBJ2-3, the V gene TRBV7-2, with 7 bases that match TRBD1. The junction had 7 bases not matched to a gene; V was cut back by 4 bases and J by 3 bases. Germline V gene data show CDR1 as SGHTA and CDR2 as FQGNSA. This CDR3 spans 15 amino acids. CDR3 sequence reads: CASSSVTGWTDTQYF. The CDR3 coding sequence is TGTGCCAGCAGCTCCGTGACAGGGTGGACAGATACGCAGTATTTT.

The chain is built from TRBV30 and TRBJ1-6; D gene unclear. Germline V CDR1 and CDR2: GTSNPN, SVGIG (reference sequence). There are 13 residues in the CDR3. V was shortened by 1 base and J by 14 bases, with 15 bases between the two germline ends. CDR3 coding DNA: TGTGCCTGGAGTGACACAAGGCCGTCGGCCCTCCACTTT. Protein sequence: CAWSDTRPSALHF.

This clone is medium-sized within its sample. V usage is TRBV6-5 and J usage is TRBJ1-5, with 8 bases lining up with TRBD1. The CDR3 sequence is 15 residues long. The germline CDR1 and CDR2 sequences are MNHEY and SVGAGI. V shed 2 bases and J 6 bases; nucleotides not matched to a gene: 6. The chain's CDR3 is CASSYSQGAAQPQHF. The CDR3 coding sequence is TGTGCCAGCAGTTACAGTCAGGGGGCGGCTCAGCCCCAGCATTTT.

The J gene is TRBJ2-5, the V gene TRBV19; D remains unclear. This CDR3 region has 11 residues. V gave up 3 bases and J gave up 6 bases, with 5 bases separating them. The germline V gene encodes CDR1 LNHDA and CDR2 SQIVND (reference sequence). The CDR3 loop is CASSIEKTQYF. CDR3 DNA sequence: TGTGCCAGTAGTATTGAAAAGACCCAGTACTTC.

The chain joins TRBV19 to TRBJ1-2; 7 bases are a match to TRBD1. The trim removed 6 bases at V and 4 bases at J, leaving 11 bases unmatched. CDR1 and CDR2 from the germline V gene are LNHDA and SQIVND (reference sequence). The CDR3 runs 15 residues. Here the CDR3 reads CASRARGGRGYGYTF. The CDR3 DNA is TGTGCCAGTAGGGCCCGAGGGGGCAGGGGCTATGGCTACACCTTC.

This rearrangement joins TRBV28 to TRBJ2-7, with D unresolved. The V end was cut by 3 bases, the J end by 0 bases, with 3 bases between. This CDR3 spans 12 amino acids. Germline-derived CDR1 and CDR2 are MDHEN and SYDVKM. This chain's CDR3 is CASSFPSYEQYF. The DNA for the CDR3 is TGTGCCAGCAGTTTCCCCTCCTACGAGCAGTACTTC. The full variable domain, in which reference TRBV28 and TRBJ2-7 provide the parts outside the CDR3, is DVKVTQSSRYLVKRTGEKVFLECVQDMDHENMFWYRQDPGLGLRLIYFSYDVKMKEKGDIPEGYSVSREKKERFSLILESASTNQTSMYLCASSFPSYEQYFGPGTRLTVT.

This clone was seen only once. This chain joins TRBV7-3 and TRBJ1-1; 8 bases align to TRBD1. This CDR3 comprises 16 residues. Trimming took 1 base from V and 0 from J; bases not matched to a gene: 4. Germline CDR1 reads SGHTA; CDR2 reads FQGTGA. DNA for the CDR3: TGTGCCAGCAGCTTAAATCCAGGGGGCGTGAACACTGAAGCTTTCTTT. This codes for CASSLNPGGVNTEAFF.

This chain uses TRBV9 with TRBJ1-2; tentative D call: TRBD1 (6 bases). This CDR3 is 16 amino acids long. V shed 4 bases and J shed 8 bases, with 24 bases lying between them. Germline CDR1 SGDLS, CDR2 YYNGEE. The CDR3 DNA sequence: TGTGCCAGCAGCCTAATCGGAGGACAGTACGCGGCCGGCTACACCTTC. Its translation: CASSLIGGQYAAGYTF.

Points on this clone: Mismatch with germline at one junction end may stem from a read error. This chain links TRBV27 with TRBJ2-3; 11 bases agree with TRBD1. Germline V gives CDR1 MNHEY, CDR2 SMNVEV (reference sequence). This CDR3 region has 15 residues. This chain's CDR3 is CASSISGTGGDTQYF. The CDR3 DNA sequence: TGTGCCAGCAGTATATCCGGGACAGGGGGTGATACGCAGTATTTT.

V usage is TRBV10-3 and J usage is TRBJ2-1; D is perhaps TRBD2 (5 bases). The CDR3 sequence is 15 residues long. Germline V lookup: CDR1 ENHRY, CDR2 SYGVKD. The V gene lost 6 bases and the J gene lost 2 bases, with 14 bases spanning the gap. The CDR3: CAISQRETPYNEQFF. The DNA for the CDR3 is TGTGCCATCAGCCAGAGGGAGACGCCCTACAATGAGCAGTTCTTC.

J is TRBJ2-1 and V is TRBV9, with 13 nucleotides matching TRBD2. The CDR3 is 17 residues long. With V trimmed by 4 bases and J by 4 bases, 8 bases remained unmatched. Germline V gives CDR1 SGDLS, CDR2 YYNGEE. The CDR3 spells CASSLRLAGGLYNEQFF. The CDR3 region has the DNA TGTGCCAGCAGCCTCAGACTAGCGGGGGGTTTATACAATGAGCAGTTCTTC.

J is TRBJ1-1 and V is TRBV9, with 8 bases identical to TRBD1. This CDR3 has 14 residues. The V segment lost 4 bases and the J segment 4 bases; nucleotides outside the gene matches: 6. CDR1 SGDLS and CDR2 YYNGEE come from the germline V gene. The CDR3 bases are TGTGCCAGCAGCCCCCAGGGGGCGTCCACTGAAGCTTTCTTT. Translated: CASSPQGASTEAFF.

The chain links TRBV19 to TRBJ1-5; no clear D. The germline V gene encodes CDR1 LNHDA and CDR2 SQIVND (reference sequence). This CDR3 contains 17 residues. Deletions cut 4 bases from V and 0 bases from J, with 16 bases between. CDR3 DNA sequence: TGTGCCAGTAGTACTTACGGGCCAATCTATAGCAATCAGCCCCAGCATTTT. Amino acids: CASSTYGPIYSNQPQHF.

J is TRBJ2-7 and V is TRBV27; 9 positions match TRBD1. CDR1 MNHEY and CDR2 SMNVEV come from the germline V gene (reference sequence). Trimming at V came to 3 bases and at J to 3 bases, leaving 6 bases not matched to a gene. This CDR3 contains 15 residues. CDR3 sequence (DNA): TGTGCCAGCAGTTTCAGACAGGGGGTGGGCTACGAGCAGTACTTC. This translates into CASSFRQGVGYEQYF.

The chain is built from TRBV4-3 and TRBJ2-3; perhaps TRBD1 as D (5 bases). Per germline, CDR1 LGHNA and CDR2 YSLEER. The germline V and J ends were trimmed by 6 bases and 1 base, with 14 bases remaining between them. This CDR3 contains 15 residues. The CDR3 sequence: CASRKARVGTDTQYF. The CDR3 nucleotides are TGCGCCAGCAGGAAGGCCAGGGTTGGCACAGATACGCAGTATTTT.

This clone was detected only a few times. The rearrangement joins TRBV4-3 to TRBJ2-2; D is unclear. This CDR3 is built from 14 residues. The V gene lost 0 bases and the J gene lost 1 base, with 3 bases spanning the gap. Germline CDR1 and CDR2: LGHNA and YSLEER. The CDR3 nucleotides are TGCGCCAGCAGCCAAGAGCTGAACACCGGGGAGCTGTTTTTT. It specifies CASSQELNTGELFF.

V is TRBV19 and J is TRBJ2-7, with no clear D. From germline, CDR1 is LNHDA and CDR2 SQIVND (reference sequence). V lost 5 bases and J lost 4, with 15 bases in between. This CDR3 has 14 amino acids. CDR3 DNA sequence: TGTGCCAGTAGTCCACAGCCCTTGGGGTACGAGCAGTACTTC. Translation gives CASSPQPLGYEQYF.

By its share, this clone is medium-sized. CDR3 region: CASSPTGLTSNQPQHF. CDR3 nucleotides: TGTGCCAGTAGTCCAACGGGCTTAACGAGCAATCAGCCCCAGCATTTT. The chain couples TRBV19 to TRBJ1-5, with D uncertain. The V end lost 5 bases, the J end lost 1 base, and 15 bases lay between the germline ends. The CDR3 has 16 residues. Looked up from germline, CDR1 is LNHDA and CDR2 is SQIVND (reference sequence). The full variable domain, completed using reference TRBV19 and TRBJ1-5, is DGGITQSPKYLFRKEGQNVTLSCEQNLNHDAMYWYRQDPGQGLRLIYYSQIVNDFQKGDIAEGYSVSREKKESFPLTVTSAQKNPTAFYLCASSPTGLTSNQPQHFGDGTRLSIL.

The chain uses TRBV6-5 and TRBJ1-1; no reliable D call. The CDR3 is 16 amino acids. CDR1 and CDR2 from the germline V gene are MNHEY and SVGAGI. Deletions cut 1 base from V and 3 bases from J, with 15 bases between. The CDR3 is CASSYFNGDRDTEAFF. CDR3 nucleotides: TGTGCCAGCAGTTACTTCAACGGAGATCGGGACACTGAAGCTTTCTTT.

The rearrangement links TRBV11-2 to TRBJ1-6; 10 bases fit TRBD1. In germline, CDR1 is SGHAT, CDR2 FQNNGV. This CDR3 has 15 residues. V trimming: 3 bases; J trimming: 8 bases; junction bases outside the gene matches: 4. CDR3 in DNA: TGTGCCAGCAGCTTGGACAGGGGGTTGGATTCACCCCTCCACTTT. Its protein product is CASSLDRGLDSPLHF.

The gene calls are TRBV5-4 and TRBJ2-1; TRBD1 agrees at 8 bases. This CDR3 contains 15 residues. The germline V gene has CDR1 SGHNT and CDR2 YYREEE (reference sequence). With 1 base clipped from V and 1 base from J, the junction kept 1 base outside the gene matches. This chain's CDR3 is CASSLTGGSYNEQFF. The CDR3 DNA is TGTGCCAGCAGCTTGACAGGGGGGTCCTACAATGAGCAGTTCTTC.

This clone is classed as medium-sized (0.01 to 0.1%). The rearrangement links TRBV11-2 to TRBJ2-2, with TRBD2 identical over 14 bases. The CDR3 spans 19 residues. Unmatched junction bases numbered 6, after V lost 3 bases and J lost 0 bases. The germline gives CDR1 SGHAT, CDR2 FQNNGV. The CDR3 DNA sequence: TGTGCCAGCAGCTTCCCGGGACTAGCGGGGGCCCCGAACACCGGGGAGCTGTTTTTT. It is translated as CASSFPGLAGAPNTGELFF.

The genes are TRBV7-6 and TRBJ2-3; 8 bases agree with TRBD2. Germline CDR1 and CDR2: SGHVS and FNYEAQ. The CDR3 has 16 amino acids. V was pared by 5 bases and J by 2 bases, with 9 bases of the junction left unmatched. CDR3 loop: CASSMRGADNTDTQYF. CDR3 DNA sequence: TGTGCCAGCAGCATGCGGGGGGCCGATAACACAGATACGCAGTATTTT.